These T cell receptor beta chains were read from a single sample in a study of T cell responses to AZD1222 COVID-19 vaccine. Assay: immunoSEQ multiplex PCR; the TCRdb copy retains only in-frame clones and omits some. The sample has 80,000 to 100,000 clones; 88% are singletons. This material consisted of peripheral blood, taken on day 0 of AZD1222 vaccination. These receptors were collected from an adult in good health. Each CDR3 is given with its conserved first and last residue. The D gene is left open where the match is weak. The size field is filled for only some rows; it gives once, few, many or a size class.

V	length	size	J	D	DNA	CDR3
TRBV5-1	14	.	TRBJ1-1	.	TGCGCCAGCAGCGTCAACAGGGTGAACACTGAAGCTTTCTTT	CASSVNRVNTEAFF
TRBV18	12	once	TRBJ1-4	.	TGTGCCAGCTCACCAGCCAATGAAAAACTGTTTTTT	CASSPANEKLFF
TRBV28	9	.	TRBJ1-2	.	TGTGCCAGTGGTGGGGGCTACACCTTC	CASGGGYTF
TRBV14	16	.	TRBJ2-6	.	TGTGCCAGCAGCCCCTTGGAGCCTCCTGGGGCCAACGTCCTGACTTTC	CASSPLEPPGANVLTF
TRBV7-9	15	.	TRBJ2-7	TRBD2	TGTGCCAGCAGCTTCGGGGGAGGGAGCTCCTACGAGCAGTACTTC	CASSFGGGSSYEQYF
TRBV5-1	15	.	TRBJ1-1	.	TGCGCCAGCAGCTTGGCCGAGATGCAACGCACTGAAGCTTTCTTT	CASSLAEMQRTEAFF
TRBV5-4	13	.	TRBJ1-2	.	TGTGCCAGCAGCTTGACAGATAACTATGGCTACACCTTC	CASSLTDNYGYTF
TRBV5-1	15	few	TRBJ1-6	.	TGCGCCAGCAGCTTGGCCCGGGTAGGGAATTCACCCCTCCACTTT	CASSLARVGNSPLHF
TRBV28	15	.	TRBJ1-4	TRBD1	TGTGCCAGCAGTCCACAGGGGGCGGTGGATGAAAAACTGTTTTTT	CASSPQGAVDEKLFF
TRBV6-2/TRBV6-3	13	once	TRBJ1-1	TRBD1	TGTGCCAGCAGTTGGGGACAGCCCACTGAAGCTTTCTTT	CASSWGQPTEAFF
TRBV7-9	12	.	TRBJ2-1	TRBD1	TGTGCCAGCAGCCCCACAGGGGATGAGCAGTTCTTC	CASSPTGDEQFF
TRBV27	16	few	TRBJ2-1	.	TGTGCCAGCAGAGATAGTACTAGACGGGGTAACAATGAGCAGTTCTTC	CASRDSTRRGNNEQFF
TRBV3-1/TRBV3-2	14	.	TRBJ1-4	.	TGTGCCAGCAGCCACCCCCAGGCTAATGAAAAACTGTTTTTT	CASSHPQANEKLFF
TRBV24-1	16	.	TRBJ2-2	TRBD2	TGTGCCACCAGTGATTCTAGCGGGAGTTGGGCCGGGGAGCTGTTTTTT	CATSDSSGSWAGELFF
TRBV27	14	.	TRBJ1-2	.	TGTGCCAGCAGTTTATCCGGCAGCCGCTGGGGCTACACCTTC	CASSLSGSRWGYTF
TRBV11-2	14	.	TRBJ1-5	.	TGTGCCAGCAGCTTAGATTCAGGACCGCGGCCCCAGCATTTT	CASSLDSGPRPQHF
TRBV7-3	15	.	TRBJ1-6	TRBD1	TGTGCCAGCAGCTTAAGCGGGACAGGGGAATCACCCCTCCACTTT	CASSLSGTGESPLHF
TRBV6-5	14	.	TRBJ1-1	.	TGTGCCAGCAGGCAGGCTGGGGGTGGCACTGAAGCTTTCTTT	CASRQAGGGTEAFF
TRBV18	13	few	TRBJ2-7	.	TGTGCCAGCTCACAAAACAGGGACCACGAGCAGTACTTC	CASSQNRDHEQYF
TRBV5-8	15	.	TRBJ2-6	.	TGTGCCAGCAGCTTGACAGGGTCTGGGGCCAACGTCCTGACTTTC	CASSLTGSGANVLTF
TRBV29-1	15	.	TRBJ2-7	.	TGCAGCGTTGCCCCACACCCACCCTTGACATACGAGCAGTACTTC	CSVAPHPPLTYEQYF
TRBV3-1/TRBV3-2	15	.	TRBJ2-3	.	TGTGCCAGCAGCCTGGCGCGGCAGCCAACAGATACGCAGTATTTT	CASSLARQPTDTQYF
TRBV6-5	14	.	TRBJ1-5	.	TGTGCCAGCGGGTCCGTAGGGATGGATCAGCCCCAGCATTTT	CASGSVGMDQPQHF
TRBV28	16	.	TRBJ1-5	.	TGTGCCAGCAGTAAACTTTCGATAGTAGCTCATCAGCCCCAGCATTTT	CASSKLSIVAHQPQHF